This TCR beta chain stems from a study of shared clonotypes between healthy human individuals. The V end was cut by 5 bases, the J end by 7 bases, with 9 bases between. CDR1 ENHRY and CDR2 SYGVKD come from the germline V gene. The CDR3 is 12 residues long. All the donors were Caucasian adults who lived in Nashville, Tennessee. This table comes from immunoSEQ multiplex PCR, and its TCRdb copy is limited to in-frame clones, with some not included. The repertoire holds fewer than 600,000 clones, with 79% as singletons. The TCR sequence derives from a middle-aged woman in good health. Some clones in this sample may be carry-over from other donors' samples. Sequencing used PBMCs. The V call is TRBV10-3, the J call TRBJ2-1; D is unclear. The CDR3 coding sequence is TGTGCCATCAGTAGGTCTAGTAATGAGCAGTTCTTC. As protein: CAISRSSNEQFF.